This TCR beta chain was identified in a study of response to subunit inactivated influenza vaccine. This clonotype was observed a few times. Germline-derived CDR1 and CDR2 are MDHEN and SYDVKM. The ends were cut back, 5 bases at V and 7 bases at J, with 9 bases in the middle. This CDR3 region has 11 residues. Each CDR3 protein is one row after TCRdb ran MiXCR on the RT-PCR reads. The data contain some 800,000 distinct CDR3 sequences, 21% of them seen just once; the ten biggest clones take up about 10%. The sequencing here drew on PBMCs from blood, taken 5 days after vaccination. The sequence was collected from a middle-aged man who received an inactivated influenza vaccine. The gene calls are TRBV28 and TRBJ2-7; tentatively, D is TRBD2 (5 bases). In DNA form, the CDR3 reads TGTGCCAGCAGTCGTCGGGAAGAGCAGTACTTC. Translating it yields CASSRREEQYF.